What follows are 15 T cell receptor beta chains derived from one specimen sequenced in a study of siplizumab effects on memory and regulatory T cells. Sequenced by immunoSEQ multiplex PCR; TCRdb stores in-frame clones only, minus some. This table has over 85,000 clones, 80% to 95% appearing once. Sequencing input: CD4+ T cells sorted from blood. All receptors come from a human donor in good health.

This chain connects TRBV2 to TRBJ2-3; TRBD1 might be the D (5 bases). V lost 6 bases, J lost 4 bases, and 14 bases lay in between. Looked up from germline, CDR1 is SNHLY and CDR2 is FYNNEI. CDR3 length equals 14 residues. CDR3 sequence (DNA): TGTGCCAGCAGGGATGGACATGGCGCAGATACGCAGTATTTT. Translating it yields CASRDGHGADTQYF.

V gene TRBV19 combines with J gene TRBJ2-2; 10 bases are a match to TRBD2. V lost 7 bases and J lost 3; bases outside the gene matches: 11. Germline-derived CDR1 and CDR2 are LNHDA and SQIVND (reference sequence). The CDR3 covers 17 residues. CDR3: CASNPAGGLGDTGELFF. For the CDR3, the DNA is TGTGCCAGTAACCCAGCGGGAGGGCTGGGCGACACCGGGGAGCTGTTTTTT.

The chain couples TRBV5-1 to TRBJ2-1; 7 positions agree with TRBD2. The V segment lost 4 bases and the J segment 6 bases; nucleotides outside the gene matches: 1. The CDR3 is 12 amino acids. The germline gives CDR1 SGHRS, CDR2 YFSETQ. This chain's CDR3 is CASSPGGNEQFF. CDR3 in DNA: TGCGCCAGCAGCCCGGGGGGCAATGAGCAGTTCTTC.

The chain couples TRBV7-2 to TRBJ2-5; D is undetermined. The CDR3 covers 10 residues. Germline V gene data show CDR1 as SGHTA and CDR2 as FQGNSA. Trimming took off 4 bases at V and 4 bases at J, with 1 base between the two ends. CDR3: CASSSETQYF. The CDR3 nucleotides read TGTGCCAGCAGCTCAGAGACCCAGTACTTC.

The chain joins TRBV15 to TRBJ2-7; 7 nucleotides line up with TRBD1. Losses at the gene ends were 5 bases for V and 3 bases for J; bases not matched to a gene: 10. CDR3 length equals 15 residues. In germline, CDR1 is LNHNV, CDR2 YYDKDF (reference sequence). The CDR3 sequence: CATSSRQGTGYEQYF. DNA of the CDR3: TGTGCCACCAGCTCAAGACAGGGAACAGGCTACGAGCAGTACTTC. Full variable domain (missing parts from reference TRBV15 and TRBJ2-7): DAMVIQNPRYQVTQFGKPVTLSCSQTLNHNVMYWYQQKSSQAPKLLFHYYDKDFNNEADTPDNFQSRRPNTSFCFLDIRSPGLGDTAMYLCATSSRQGTGYEQYFGPGTRLTVT.

The J gene is TRBJ2-1, the V gene TRBV11-1, with D possibly matching TRBD2 (5 bases). CDR3 length: 17 amino acids. Germline CDR1 SGHAT, CDR2 FQDESV (reference sequence). V was trimmed by 2 bases and J by 0 bases, leaving 14 bases between them. The CDR3 is CASSLLTTPSSYNEQFF. Written as DNA, the CDR3 is TGTGCCAGCAGCTTACTGACTACCCCGAGCTCCTACAATGAGCAGTTCTTC. The whole variable domain, remainder taken from reference TRBV11-1 and TRBJ2-1, is EAEVAQSPRYKITEKSQAVAFWCDPISGHATLYWYRQILGQGPELLVQFQDESVVDDSQLPKDRFSAERLKGVDSTLKIQPAELGDSAMYLCASSLLTTPSSYNEQFFGPGTRLTVL.

In its sample, this clone was seen once. The V gene is TRBV11-2, the J gene TRBJ1-1; a weak D match, TRBD1 (5 bases). Germline lookup yields CDR1 SGHAT and CDR2 FQNNGV. Trimming stripped 5 bases from V and 9 bases from J, with 22 bases between. The CDR3 runs 15 residues. CDR3 loop: CASSPPGRKPAKAFF. CDR3 DNA sequence: TGTGCCAGCAGCCCCCCGGGACGCAAACCGGCAAAAGCTTTCTTT.

V is TRBV7-9 and J is TRBJ1-1, with D unresolved. This CDR3 is 12 amino acids long. V lost 5 bases and J 3 bases, leaving 7 bases between the germline ends. Germline-derived CDR1 and CDR2 are SEHNR and FQNEAQ (reference sequence). CDR3 nucleotide sequence: TGTGCCAGCAGCACCCCTTACACTGAAGCTTTCTTT. Translated: CASSTPYTEAFF.

This sequence joins TRBV6-5 and TRBJ2-7, with 7 bases that match TRBD2. Trimming at V came to 5 bases and at J to 0 bases, leaving 4 bases not matched to a gene. This CDR3 has 14 amino acids. Per germline, CDR1 MNHEY and CDR2 SVGAGI. The CDR3 DNA follows: TGTGCCAGCAGTCGAGGGACTATCTCCTACGAGCAGTACTTC. This codes for CASSRGTISYEQYF.

The chain carries TRBV5-4 and TRBJ2-2; TRBD2 is a possible D gene (5 bases). The CDR3 contains 15 residues. Trimming shortened V by 0 bases and J by 5 bases, and 11 bases separated the two germline ends. Per the germline V gene, CDR1 is SGHNT and CDR2 is YYREEE (reference sequence). This CDR3 is CASSLVVSGTGELFF. The DNA of the CDR3 is TGTGCCAGCAGCTTGGTAGTCTCGGGGACCGGGGAGCTGTTTTTT.

V usage is TRBV5-1 and J usage is TRBJ1-2; TRBD1 might be the D (6 bases). CDR3 length: 14 residues. V was cut by 4 bases and J by 5 bases, with 15 bases left in between. CDR1 and CDR2 (germline): SGHRS, YFSETQ. The CDR3: CASSTQGLVYGYTF. The CDR3 region has the DNA TGCGCCAGCAGCACCCAGGGGTTGGTTTATGGCTACACCTTC.

The chain employs TRBV6-5 and TRBJ2-5; D unresolved. CDR1 is MNHEY, CDR2 SVGAGI, per germline. There are 14 residues in the CDR3. Trimming took off 0 bases at V and 2 bases at J, with 7 bases between the two ends. For the CDR3, the DNA is TGTGCCAGCAGTTACTCACAGATACAAGAGACCCAGTACTTC. Translation gives CASSYSQIQETQYF.

The chain joins TRBV6-1 to TRBJ1-2; TRBD1 is a possible D gene (5 bases). The germline gives CDR1 MNHNS, CDR2 SASEGT. The CDR3 is 13 amino acids. V dropped 5 bases and J dropped 8 bases, with 15 bases sitting between them. CDR3 protein: CASSPLGGDGYTF. CDR3 DNA sequence: TGTGCCAGCAGTCCGTTGGGGGGGGACGGCTACACCTTC.

The genes are TRBV11-1 and TRBJ2-7; 8 bases fit TRBD1. With V trimmed by 5 bases and J by 3 bases, 9 bases remained unmatched. The CDR3 has 15 amino acids. The germline gives CDR1 SGHAT, CDR2 FQDESV (reference sequence). The CDR3 protein is CASSRPGTGLYEQYF. The CDR3 DNA reads TGTGCCAGCAGCCGGCCCGGGACAGGCCTCTACGAGCAGTACTTC. The whole variable domain, filled in from reference TRBV11-1 and TRBJ2-7, reads EAEVAQSPRYKITEKSQAVAFWCDPISGHATLYWYRQILGQGPELLVQFQDESVVDDSQLPKDRFSAERLKGVDSTLKIQPAELGDSAMYLCASSRPGTGLYEQYFGPGTRLTVT.

V usage is TRBV5-1 and J usage is TRBJ2-2; D might be TRBD1 (6 bases). V was shortened by 4 bases and J by 3 bases, with 16 bases between the two germline ends. This CDR3 is built from 16 residues. Germline V gives CDR1 SGHRS, CDR2 YFSETQ. This CDR3 reads CASSPGDRLYTGELFF. The CDR3 bases are TGCGCCAGCAGCCCAGGGGACCGCTTATACACCGGGGAGCTGTTTTTT.